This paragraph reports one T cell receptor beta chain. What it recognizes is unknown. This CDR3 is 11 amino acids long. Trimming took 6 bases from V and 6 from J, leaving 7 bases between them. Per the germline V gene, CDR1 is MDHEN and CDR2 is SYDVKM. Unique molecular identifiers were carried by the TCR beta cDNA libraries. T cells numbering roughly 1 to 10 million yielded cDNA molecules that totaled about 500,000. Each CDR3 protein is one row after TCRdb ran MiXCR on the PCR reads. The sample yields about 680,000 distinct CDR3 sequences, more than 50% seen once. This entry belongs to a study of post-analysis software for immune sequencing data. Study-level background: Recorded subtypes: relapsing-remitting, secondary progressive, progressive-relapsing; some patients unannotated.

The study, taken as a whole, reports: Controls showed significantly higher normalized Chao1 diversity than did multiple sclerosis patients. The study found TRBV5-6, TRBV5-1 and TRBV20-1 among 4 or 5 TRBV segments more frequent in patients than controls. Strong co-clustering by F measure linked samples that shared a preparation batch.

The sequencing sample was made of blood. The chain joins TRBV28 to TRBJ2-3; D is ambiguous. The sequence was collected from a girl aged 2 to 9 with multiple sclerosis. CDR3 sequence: CASSQPDTQYF. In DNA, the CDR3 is TGTGCCAGCAGCCAACCTGATACGCAGTATTTT.